The T cell receptor (beta chain) under discussion was sequenced for a study of blood T cell repertoires in COVID-19. Turning to the study itself: The samples span acute and convalescent COVID-19 from the United States, Italy and Spain. In each case, the material was cDNA or gDNA derived from T cells, B-cell-depleted T cells, or PBMCs.

Germline V CDR1 and CDR2: SGHNT, YYREEE (reference sequence). V gave up 2 bases and J gave up 6 bases; unmatched junction bases: 14. CDR3 length: 17 amino acids. The protocol was immunoSEQ multiplex PCR, while the TCRdb copy is restricted to in-frame clones and leaves out a portion. The repertoire holds about 390,000 clones, with more than 75% as singletons. The clonotype was recovered from a woman aged 55-69 years with COVID-19, enrolled during active disease. The chain combines TRBV5-4 with TRBJ2-1; 7 bases agree with TRBD1. Sequencing was done on a sample of peripheral blood. CDR3 in DNA: TGTGCCAGCAGCTTAGCACCGAGACAGGGAAGGAGCAATGAGCAGTTCTTC. Protein product: CASSLAPRQGRSNEQFF.